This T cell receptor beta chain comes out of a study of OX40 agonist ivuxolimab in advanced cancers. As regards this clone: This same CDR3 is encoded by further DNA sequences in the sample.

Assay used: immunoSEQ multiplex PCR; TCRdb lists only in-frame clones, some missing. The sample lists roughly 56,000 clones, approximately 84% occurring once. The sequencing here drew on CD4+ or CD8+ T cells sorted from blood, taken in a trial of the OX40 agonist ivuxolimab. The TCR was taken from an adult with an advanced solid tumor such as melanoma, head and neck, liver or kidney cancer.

Written as DNA, the CDR3 is TGTGCCAGCAGTTTATCGGGGGTTAGTGCCTACGAGCAGTACTTC. The encoded protein is CASSLSGVSAYEQYF. V usage is TRBV27 and J usage is TRBJ2-7; D is perhaps TRBD1 or TRBD2 (5 bases each). Germline V gene sequence: CDR1 MNHEY, CDR2 SMNVEV (reference sequence). The CDR3 loop spans 15 amino acids. Trimming removed 0 bases at V and 2 bases at J, with 11 bases between.